Reported below is one T cell receptor beta chain. Its target is unknown. The data derive from a study of Graves' ophthalmopathy and Graves' hyperthyroidism. At the level of the study: Peripheral blood was gathered at first diagnosis, ahead of any treatment whatsoever.

For repertoire sequencing, the TCR beta CDR3 regions were amplified from RNA transcripts. Second-round multiplex PCR came after a first-round RT-PCR that employed HTBI primers. TCRdb analysed the multiplex PCR reads with MiXCR anew, one entry per CDR3 protein. The data hold approximately 700,000 distinct CDR3 sequences, with roughly two fifths observed a single time. Study findings and constraints: Using 13 signatures, a model distinguished ophthalmopathy from stable hyperthyroidism, reaching about 90% sensitivity and around 81% specificity.

The V end was cut by 7 bases, the J end by 0 bases, with 9 bases between. This CDR3 spans 13 amino acids. The germline CDR1 and CDR2 sequences are LNHDA and SQIVND (reference sequence). Among the exclusions were patients with other autoimmune diseases, uncontrolled infections, pregnancy or lactation. The authors diagnosed from clinical symptoms, serum thyroxine, TRAb, thyroid ultrasound and orbital computed tomography. The sequence was obtained from an adult man with Graves' ophthalmopathy. Source material: peripheral blood. The gene calls are TRBV19 and TRBJ1-2; D call uncertain. As DNA, the CDR3 is TGTGCCAGTACTAAGGACCCTAACTATGGCTACACCTTC. It is translated as CASTKDPNYGYTF.